This TCR beta chain was sequenced in a study of shared clonotypes between healthy human individuals. Study outcomes and limitations: A small donor pool kept down the genetic and exposure-history diversity that was represented. Tissues were not sampled, only blood, and their repertoires likely differ.

Profiled with immunoSEQ multiplex PCR; TCRdb holds only in-frame clones, not every one. Of roughly 480,000 clones listed, less than 80% are singletons. A note on this clone: The target antigen is unknown.

CDR3 length equals 14 residues. The V and J ends lost 0 bases and 6 bases respectively, with 9 bases between them. Germline values: CDR1 SGHTA, CDR2 FQGNSA. This chain connects TRBV7-2 to TRBJ1-5; D might be TRBD1 (5 bases). This receptor was obtained from a woman between 35 and 50 years old in good health. Some clones in this sample may be carry-over from other donors' samples. What was sequenced was PBMCs. This chain's CDR3 is CASSLALGPQPQHF. CDR3 bases: TGTGCCAGCAGCTTAGCGCTGGGACCTCAGCCCCAGCATTTT.